The rows below give T cell receptor beta chains drawn from one sample of a study of chemoradiotherapy in HPV16-positive cancers. The assay was immunoSEQ multiplex PCR, and TCRdb's table has in-frame clones only and misses some. The sample carries under 5,500 clones, 75% to 90% recorded once. The sample consisted of tumor tissue, taken from a patient who underwent chemoradiotherapy. The source is a human donor with HPV-associated anogenital cancer. Both conserved end residues are part of each CDR3. A D gene is named only where the DNA matches it firmly. Clone size is stated in some rows and not others, as once, few, many or a class when expanded.

v_gene: TRBV7-5
j_gene: TRBJ2-2
d_gene: NA
abundance: NA
CDR3nt: TGTGTCAGAAGCGTCCTCCATCGCGGGAGGAAGAACACCGGGGAGCTGTTTTTT
CDR3aa: CVRSVLHRGRKNTGELFF

v_gene: TRBV29-1
j_gene: TRBJ2-1
d_gene: NA
abundance: NA
CDR3nt: TGCAGCGTCCCGACAGGTATAAGCAATGAGCAGTTCTTC
CDR3aa: CSVPTGISNEQFF

v_gene: TRBV6-4
j_gene: TRBJ2-5
d_gene: NA
abundance: NA
CDR3nt: TGTGCCAGCAGTGACTCCGCCCCCCGGGAGCCCCAAGAGACCCAGTACTTC
CDR3aa: CASSDSAPREPQETQYF

v_gene: TRBV7-6
j_gene: TRBJ2-7
d_gene: NA
abundance: few
CDR3nt: TGTGCCAGCAGCTTAGCATCGGACAGCTCCTACGAGCAGTACTTC
CDR3aa: CASSLASDSSYEQYF

v_gene: TRBV27
j_gene: TRBJ1-5
d_gene: NA
abundance: NA
CDR3nt: TGTGCCAGACACAATTACAGGAGCAATCAGCCCCAGCATTTT
CDR3aa: CARHNYRSNQPQHF

v_gene: TRBV27
j_gene: TRBJ2-1
d_gene: NA
abundance: NA
CDR3nt: TGTGCCAGCAGTTTAGATTATGCAGGGGGGGGGACCTACAATGAGCAGTTCTTC
CDR3aa: CASSLDYAGGGTYNEQFF

v_gene: TRBV19
j_gene: TRBJ1-5
d_gene: TRBD1
abundance: NA
CDR3nt: TGTGCCAGTAGTAGGGGGGGGACAGATGATCAGCCCCAGCATTTT
CDR3aa: CASSRGGTDDQPQHF

v_gene: TRBV5-1
j_gene: TRBJ2-1
d_gene: NA
abundance: NA
CDR3nt: TGCGCCAGCTCCCTCGAGGGGTTCGCCTACAATGAGCAGTTCTTC
CDR3aa: CASSLEGFAYNEQFF

v_gene: TRBV7-3
j_gene: TRBJ2-1
d_gene: NA
abundance: few
CDR3nt: TGTGCCAGCAGCCTACAGGGTACTTACAATGAGCAGTTCTTC
CDR3aa: CASSLQGTYNEQFF

v_gene: TRBV6-1
j_gene: TRBJ1-1
d_gene: NA
abundance: NA
CDR3nt: TGTGCCAGCAGTGGACGACAGGTAATGAACACTGAAGCTTTCTTT
CDR3aa: CASSGRQVMNTEAFF

v_gene: TRBV14
j_gene: TRBJ2-5
d_gene: TRBD2
abundance: NA
CDR3nt: TGTGCCAGCAGCCCCCCGCCGCGCGGGGGGAGGGAGACCCAGTACTTC
CDR3aa: CASSPPPRGGRETQYF

v_gene: TRBV5-1
j_gene: TRBJ1-4
d_gene: TRBD1
abundance: NA
CDR3nt: TGCGCCAGCAGCTGGGCGGGGACAGGCAATGAAAAACTGTTTTTT
CDR3aa: CASSWAGTGNEKLFF

v_gene: TRBV28
j_gene: TRBJ1-5
d_gene: TRBD1
abundance: few
CDR3nt: TGTGCCAGCAGTCCAATGGGACAGCCCCCACTTCGTCAGCCCCAGCATTTT
CDR3aa: CASSPMGQPPLRQPQHF

v_gene: TRBV13
j_gene: TRBJ1-2
d_gene: TRBD1
abundance: NA
CDR3nt: TGTGCCAGCAGCCAGGGGGGGCGAAAAAATGGCTACACCTTC
CDR3aa: CASSQGGRKNGYTF

v_gene: TRBV27
j_gene: TRBJ2-3
d_gene: TRBD2
abundance: few
CDR3nt: TGTGCCAGCAGTACAACTAGCGGGAGAGTAGCAGATACGCAGTATTTT
CDR3aa: CASSTTSGRVADTQYF

v_gene: TRBV5-1
j_gene: TRBJ1-4
d_gene: TRBD1
abundance: NA
CDR3nt: TGCGCCAGCAGCCCCGGACAGGGTTGGAGAGAAAAACTGTTTTTT
CDR3aa: CASSPGQGWREKLFF

v_gene: TRBV7-6
j_gene: TRBJ1-3
d_gene: NA
abundance: NA
CDR3nt: TGTGCCAGCAGCCCTAACTCTGGAAACACCATATATTTT
CDR3aa: CASSPNSGNTIYF

v_gene: TRBV12-5
j_gene: TRBJ2-5
d_gene: TRBD2
abundance: NA
CDR3nt: TGTGCTAGTGGTTTCTGGAGCGGGGGGGGCCAAGAGACCCAGTACTTC
CDR3aa: CASGFWSGGGQETQYF

v_gene: TRBV19
j_gene: TRBJ1-1
d_gene: TRBD1
abundance: NA
CDR3nt: TGTGCCAGTAGTAACCTCCCGGGACAGGGCCACACTGAAGCTTTCTTT
CDR3aa: CASSNLPGQGHTEAFF

v_gene: TRBV19
j_gene: TRBJ1-5
d_gene: NA
abundance: NA
CDR3nt: TGTGCCAGTAGTATATCGCCTGGAAGCAATCAGCCCCAGCATTTT
CDR3aa: CASSISPGSNQPQHF

v_gene: TRBV6-1
j_gene: TRBJ2-7
d_gene: TRBD1
abundance: NA
CDR3nt: TGTGCCAGCACTCAACAGGGGGCGGCGTACGAGCAGTACTTC
CDR3aa: CASTQQGAAYEQYF

v_gene: TRBV6-1
j_gene: TRBJ1-4
d_gene: TRBD1
abundance: NA
CDR3nt: TGTGCCAGCAGTGATGCCCGAGGGGGCCTTGAAAAACTGTTTTTT
CDR3aa: CASSDARGGLEKLFF

v_gene: TRBV4-1
j_gene: TRBJ1-1
d_gene: NA
abundance: NA
CDR3nt: TGCGCCAGCAGCCAAGATTCTGGAGCTTTCTTT
CDR3aa: CASSQDSGAFF